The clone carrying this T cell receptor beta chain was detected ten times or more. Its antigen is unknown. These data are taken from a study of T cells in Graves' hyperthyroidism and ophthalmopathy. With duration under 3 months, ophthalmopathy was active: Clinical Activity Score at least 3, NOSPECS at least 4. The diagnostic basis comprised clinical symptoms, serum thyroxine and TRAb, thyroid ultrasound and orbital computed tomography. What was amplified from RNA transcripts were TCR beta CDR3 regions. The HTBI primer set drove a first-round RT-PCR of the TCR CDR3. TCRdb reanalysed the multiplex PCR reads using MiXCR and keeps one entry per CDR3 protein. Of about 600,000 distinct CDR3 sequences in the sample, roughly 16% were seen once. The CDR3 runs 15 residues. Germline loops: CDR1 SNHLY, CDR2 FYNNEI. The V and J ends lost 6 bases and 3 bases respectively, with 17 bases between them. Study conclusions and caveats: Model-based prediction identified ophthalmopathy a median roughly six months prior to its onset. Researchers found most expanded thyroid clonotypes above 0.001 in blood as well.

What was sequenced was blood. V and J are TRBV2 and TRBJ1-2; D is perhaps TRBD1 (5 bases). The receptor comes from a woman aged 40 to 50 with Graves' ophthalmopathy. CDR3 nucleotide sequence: TGTGCCAGCAGCGCAGGGTTAAGTCCAGACTATGGCTACACCTTC. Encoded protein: CASSAGLSPDYGYTF.